These T cell receptor beta chains were read from a single sample in a study of long-term antiretroviral therapy in people with HIV. Using immunoSEQ multiplex PCR, the repertoire was profiled, and TCRdb retains in-frame clones only, with some absent. Among approximately 16,000 clones, about 85% were seen once, and the ten largest hold roughly 15%. The sequenced sample was unsorted PBMCs, obtained roughly 1.2 years before starting antiretroviral therapy. The origin of the receptors is a man aged 25-45 years with HIV. Both conserved end residues are trimmed from each CDR3. Fields, in order: CDR3 length, V gene, CDR3 protein.

len: 11
v_gene: TRBV28
CDR3aa: ASHQRPNQPQH

len: 13
v_gene: TRBV9
CDR3aa: ASSPSGGSYNEQF

len: 12
v_gene: TRBV9
CDR3aa: ASSAQGTNYGYT

len: 14
v_gene: TRBV7-2
CDR3aa: ASSGGREVSPYEQY

len: 14
v_gene: TRBV9
CDR3aa: ASSVGPSGGSYEQY

len: 12
v_gene: TRBV29-1
CDR3aa: SVGGGGDDQPQH

len: 15
v_gene: TRBV19
CDR3aa: ASSIGPRERDQETQY

len: 11
v_gene: TRBV19
CDR3aa: ATQGSHYYEQY

len: 12
v_gene: TRBV19
CDR3aa: ASSLPGQWYEQY

len: 11
v_gene: TRBV4-2
CDR3aa: ASSPGTGTTQY

len: 14
v_gene: TRBV9
CDR3aa: ASSTRTSRDANEQF

len: 13
v_gene: TRBV28
CDR3aa: ASSLWQGATYEQY

len: 14
v_gene: TRBV9
CDR3aa: ASSPRTGPSSYEQY

len: 11
v_gene: TRBV19
CDR3aa: ASSTLGTGELF

len: 11
v_gene: TRBV7-9
CDR3aa: ASSLESQYGYT

len: 13
v_gene: TRBV7-8
CDR3aa: ASSPSIGYQETQY

len: 12
v_gene: TRBV19
CDR3aa: ASSKGTGVQPQH

len: 11
v_gene: TRBV25-1
CDR3aa: ASKEEVTYEQY

len: 17
v_gene: TRBV9
CDR3aa: ASSPQALAGGLYQETQY

len: 14
v_gene: TRBV6-6
CDR3aa: ASSLRTGSGTGELF

len: 10
v_gene: TRBV11-3
CDR3aa: ASGDSSYEQY

len: 11
v_gene: TRBV6-1
CDR3aa: ASKAAEPYEQY

len: 13
v_gene: TRBV7-9
CDR3aa: ASTPLVSSYNEQF

len: 13
v_gene: TRBV10-2
CDR3aa: ASSGSTQGSQPQH

len: 14
v_gene: TRBV25-1
CDR3aa: ASSAWGDLLTDTQY

len: 9
v_gene: TRBV25-1
CDR3aa: ASRKTETQY

len: 14
v_gene: TRBV11-3
CDR3aa: ASSLGGTGRNQPQH

len: 16
v_gene: TRBV21-1
CDR3aa: ASPPSGATFASTDTQY

len: 14
v_gene: TRBV5-1
CDR3aa: ASSDQPQGLNTEAF

len: 9
v_gene: TRBV25-1
CDR3aa: ASRGVGEQY

len: 15
v_gene: TRBV7-2
CDR3aa: ASSLSPLGGGRDTQY

len: 13
v_gene: TRBV30
CDR3aa: AWGGAGGLLDTQY

len: 13
v_gene: TRBV7-9
CDR3aa: ASSSRSGDPEKLF

len: 13
v_gene: TRBV5-4
CDR3aa: ASSFGQGAGNTIY

len: 11
v_gene: TRBV4-3
CDR3aa: ASSQDFGDTQY

len: 12
v_gene: TRBV11-2
CDR3aa: ASSPTSFPGELF

len: 14
v_gene: TRBV28
CDR3aa: ASSLYGTGENNEQF

len: 12
v_gene: TRBV5-6
CDR3aa: ASSLDPDTGELF

len: 11
v_gene: TRBV11-2
CDR3aa: ASSSQGAAEQY

len: 14
v_gene: TRBV5-1
CDR3aa: ASSLTTSGRSNEQF

len: 11
v_gene: TRBV6-6
CDR3aa: ASSGQVTDTQY

len: 11
v_gene: TRBV9
CDR3aa: ASRPGTTDTQY

len: 16
v_gene: TRBV5-1
CDR3aa: ASSPGLAGAHRAGELF

len: 12
v_gene: TRBV6-1
CDR3aa: ASSEASTGVGYT

len: 9
v_gene: TRBV7-8
CDR3aa: ASSFATEAF

len: 11
v_gene: TRBV30
CDR3aa: AWSYSSGNTIY

len: 13
v_gene: TRBV4-1
CDR3aa: ASSPDRGQTLEQF